The 3 T cell receptor beta chains in this list originate from one sample, sequenced in a study of T-cell memory formation after mild COVID-19. In TCRdb, the 5' RACE reads were re-called with MiXCR into one record per CDR3 protein. This sample has around 130,000 distinct CDR3 sequences, with more than 13% found just once. The sample taken for sequencing was PBMCs or a T cell subset sorted from them (not recorded which). These receptors all stem from an adult woman who had mild COVID-19 (a few samples of this study predate the infection). Cell type and time point are not known.

This clonotype turned up a few times. The chain recombines TRBV20-1 with TRBJ2-1, with D possibly being TRBD1 (5 bases). This CDR3 contains 12 residues. V lost 2 bases and J 10 bases, leaving 12 bases between the germline ends. Germline V lookup: CDR1 DFQATT, CDR2 SNEGSKA (reference sequence). The CDR3, as DNA: TGCAGTGCTAGACCAACAGGTGGCGAGCAGTTCTTC. Amino acids: CSARPTGGEQFF.

This clonotype has at least ten counts. The J gene is TRBJ2-3, the V gene TRBV6-5; D gene unclear. The CDR3 contains 17 residues. Germline CDR1 reads MNHEY; CDR2 reads SVGAGI. V dropped 0 bases and J dropped 1 base, with 14 bases sitting between them. The CDR3 DNA reads as TGTGCCAGCAGTTACTCGATTGAGCATCGAGGCACAGATACGCAGTATTTT. Amino acid sequence: CASSYSIEHRGTDTQYF.

This clonotype was found a few times. This chain connects TRBV25-1 to TRBJ2-3; tentative D call: TRBD2 (6 bases). Trimming removed 0 bases at V and 4 bases at J, with 8 bases between. Germline V gene data show CDR1 as MGHDK and CDR2 as SYGVNS. The CDR3 length is 14 residues. The DNA for the CDR3 is TGTGCCAGCAGTGAATACGGGGAGGCAGATACGCAGTATTTT. Its translation: CASSEYGEADTQYF.